What follows is one T cell receptor (beta chain) and its context. V dropped 5 bases and J dropped 5 bases, with 9 bases sitting between them. Germline values: CDR1 SEHNR, CDR2 FQNEAQ (reference sequence). The CDR3 spans 12 residues. The sample originates from a study of blood T cell repertoires in COVID-19. Sequencing used immunoSEQ multiplex PCR; TCRdb keeps in-frame clones, though not all of them. The repertoire holds roughly 92,000 clones, with roughly 86% as singletons. The sequencing sample was made of peripheral blood. The chain links TRBV7-9 to TRBJ1-2; possibly TRBD1 for D (5 bases). The receptor's source is a man aged 45 to 65 with acute or convalescent COVID-19. CDR3 sequence reads: CASSADSYGYTF. DNA for the CDR3: TGTGCCAGCAGCGCAGACAGTTATGGCTACACCTTC.